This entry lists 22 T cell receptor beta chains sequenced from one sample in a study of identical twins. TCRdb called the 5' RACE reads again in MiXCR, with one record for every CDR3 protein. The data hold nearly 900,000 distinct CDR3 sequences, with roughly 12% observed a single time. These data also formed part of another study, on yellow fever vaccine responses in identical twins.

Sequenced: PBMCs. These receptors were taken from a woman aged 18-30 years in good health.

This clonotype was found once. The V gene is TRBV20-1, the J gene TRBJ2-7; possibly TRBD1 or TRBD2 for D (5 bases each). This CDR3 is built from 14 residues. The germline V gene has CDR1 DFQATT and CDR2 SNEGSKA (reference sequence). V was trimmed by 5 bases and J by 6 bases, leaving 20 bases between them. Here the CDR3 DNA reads TGCAGTGCTGGGGGTGGGGGTAAAGCAAGCGAGCAGTACTTC. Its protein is CSAGGGGKASEQYF.

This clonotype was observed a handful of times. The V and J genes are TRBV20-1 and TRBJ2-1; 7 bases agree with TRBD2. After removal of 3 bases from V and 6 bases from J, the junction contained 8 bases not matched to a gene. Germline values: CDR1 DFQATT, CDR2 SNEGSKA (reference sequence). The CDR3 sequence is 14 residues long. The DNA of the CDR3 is TGCAGTGCTAGCTCGGGACTAAACCGCAATGAGCAGTTCTTC. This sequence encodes CSASSGLNRNEQFF.

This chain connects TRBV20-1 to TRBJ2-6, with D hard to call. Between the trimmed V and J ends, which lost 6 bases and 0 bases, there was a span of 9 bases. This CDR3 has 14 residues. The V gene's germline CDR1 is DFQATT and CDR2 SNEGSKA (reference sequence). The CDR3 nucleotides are TGCAGTGCCACCATCGGCTCTGGGGCCAACGTCCTGACTTTC. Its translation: CSATIGSGANVLTF.

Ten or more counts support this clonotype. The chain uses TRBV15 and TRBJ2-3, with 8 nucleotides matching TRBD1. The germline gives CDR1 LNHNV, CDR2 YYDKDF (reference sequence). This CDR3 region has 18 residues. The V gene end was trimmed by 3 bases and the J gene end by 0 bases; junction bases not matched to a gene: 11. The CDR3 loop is CATSRTRDRMSSTDTQYF. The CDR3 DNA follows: TGTGCCACCAGCAGGACCAGGGACAGGATGTCTAGCACAGATACGCAGTATTTT.

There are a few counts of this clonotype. CDR3 nucleotides: TGTGCCAGCAGCCCCCGGGCTACGGGGTTTAGCACCGGGGAGCTGTTTTTT. Translating gives CASSPRATGFSTGELFF. The V gene is TRBV27, the J gene TRBJ2-2, with D possibly being TRBD2 (5 bases). This CDR3 spans 17 amino acids. The V end was cut by 6 bases, the J end by 4 bases, with 21 bases between. Germline-derived CDR1 and CDR2 are MNHEY and SMNVEV (reference sequence).

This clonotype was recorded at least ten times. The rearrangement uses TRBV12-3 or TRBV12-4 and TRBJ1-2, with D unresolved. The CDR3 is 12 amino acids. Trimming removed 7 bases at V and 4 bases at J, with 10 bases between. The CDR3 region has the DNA TGTGCCAGCACCAACCAGCCCTATGGCTACACCTTC. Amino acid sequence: CASTNQPYGYTF.

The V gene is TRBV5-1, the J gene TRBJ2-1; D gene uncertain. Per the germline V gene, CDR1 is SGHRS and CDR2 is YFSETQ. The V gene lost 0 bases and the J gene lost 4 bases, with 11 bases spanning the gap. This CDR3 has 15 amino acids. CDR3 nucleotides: TGCGCCAGCAGCTTGGGCGTGGGCCCTTACAATGAGCAGTTCTTC. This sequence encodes CASSLGVGPYNEQFF.

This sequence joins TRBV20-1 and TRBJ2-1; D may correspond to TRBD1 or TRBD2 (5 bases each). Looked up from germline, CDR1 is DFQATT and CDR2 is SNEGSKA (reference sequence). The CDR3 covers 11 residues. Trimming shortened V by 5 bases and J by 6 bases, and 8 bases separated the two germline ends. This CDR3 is CSAYGANEQFF. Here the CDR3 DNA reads TGCAGTGCTTACGGGGCCAATGAGCAGTTCTTC.

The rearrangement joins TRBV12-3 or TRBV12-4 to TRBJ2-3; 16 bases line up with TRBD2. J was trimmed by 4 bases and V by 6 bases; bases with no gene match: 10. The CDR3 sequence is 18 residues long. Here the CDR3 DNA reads TGTGCCAGCAGCTCCGGGACTAGCGGGAGGGCCGTGCCAGATACGCAGTATTTT. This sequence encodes CASSSGTSGRAVPDTQYF.

CDR3 region: CASSTVGGPSSYNEQFF. In DNA form, the CDR3 reads TGTGCCAGCAGTACCGTGGGGGGCCCGAGCTCCTACAATGAGCAGTTCTTC. The V gene is TRBV7-9, the J gene TRBJ2-1; D assignment may be TRBD1 or TRBD2 (6 bases each). Germline values: CDR1 SEHNR, CDR2 FQNEAQ (reference sequence). Trimming removed 6 bases from V and 0 bases from J, with 18 bases in between. This CDR3 has 17 residues.

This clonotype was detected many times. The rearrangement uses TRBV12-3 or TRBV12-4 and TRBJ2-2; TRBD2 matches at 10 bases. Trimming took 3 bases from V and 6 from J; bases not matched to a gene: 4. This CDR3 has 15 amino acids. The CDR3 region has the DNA TGTGCCAGCAGTTTTTTAGCGGGAGGCGCCGGGGAGCTGTTTTTT. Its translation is CASSFLAGGAGELFF.

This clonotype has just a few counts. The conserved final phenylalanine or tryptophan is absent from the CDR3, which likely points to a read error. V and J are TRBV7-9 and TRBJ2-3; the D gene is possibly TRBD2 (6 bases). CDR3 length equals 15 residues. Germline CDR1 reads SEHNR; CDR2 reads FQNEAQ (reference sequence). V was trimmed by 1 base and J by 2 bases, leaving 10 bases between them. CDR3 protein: CASSLGVAATDTQYV. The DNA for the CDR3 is TGTGCCAGCAGCTTAGGTGTAGCGGCCACAGATACGCAGTATGTT.

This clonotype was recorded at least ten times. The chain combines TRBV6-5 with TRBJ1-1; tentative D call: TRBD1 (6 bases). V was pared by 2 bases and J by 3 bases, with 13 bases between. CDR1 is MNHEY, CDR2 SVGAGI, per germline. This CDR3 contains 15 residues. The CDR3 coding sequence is TGTGCCAGCAGTTACGTACAGGGAGGGGACACTGAAGCTTTCTTT. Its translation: CASSYVQGGDTEAFF.

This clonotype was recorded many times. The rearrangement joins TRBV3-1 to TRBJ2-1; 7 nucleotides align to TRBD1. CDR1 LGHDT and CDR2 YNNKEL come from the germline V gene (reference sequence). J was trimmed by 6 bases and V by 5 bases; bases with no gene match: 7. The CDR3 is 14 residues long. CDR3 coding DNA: TGTGCCAGCAGCAAGACAGGGTCGATCAATGAGCAGTTCTTC. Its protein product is CASSKTGSINEQFF.

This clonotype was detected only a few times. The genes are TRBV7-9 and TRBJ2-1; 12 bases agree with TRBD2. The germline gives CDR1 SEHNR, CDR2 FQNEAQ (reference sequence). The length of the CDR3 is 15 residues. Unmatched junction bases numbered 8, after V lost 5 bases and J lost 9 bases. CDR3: CASSPASGGAAEQFF. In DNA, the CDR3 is TGTGCCAGCAGCCCCGCTAGCGGGGGGGCGGCTGAGCAGTTCTTC.

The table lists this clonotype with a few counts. Here the CDR3 DNA reads TGTGCCAGCAGTCAGAAAAAGACAGTTTCCAGCTCCTACAATGAGCAGTTCTTC. Its protein product is CASSQKKTVSSSYNEQFF. The chain has TRBV27 and TRBJ2-1, with D possibly TRBD1 on 5 matching bases. Germline V gene data show CDR1 as MNHEY and CDR2 as SMNVEV (reference sequence). V dropped 5 bases and J dropped 0 bases, with 20 bases sitting between them. The CDR3 extends over 18 amino acids.

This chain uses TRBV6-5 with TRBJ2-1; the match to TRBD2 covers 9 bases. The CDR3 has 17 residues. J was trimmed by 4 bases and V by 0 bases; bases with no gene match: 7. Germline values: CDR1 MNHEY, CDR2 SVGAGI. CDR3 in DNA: TGTGCCAGCAGTTACTCCGGGGCGGGAGGGGGGTACAATGAGCAGTTCTTC. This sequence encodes CASSYSGAGGGYNEQFF.

The chain's CDR3 is CASSLEGAPVRNTEAFF. CDR3 in DNA: TGTGCCAGCAGCTTGGAAGGGGCCCCGGTAAGGAACACTGAAGCTTTCTTT. The gene calls are TRBV5-6 and TRBJ1-1; D might be TRBD1 (5 bases). CDR3 length: 17 amino acids. Germline CDR1 reads SGHDT; CDR2 reads YYEEEE. V lost 0 bases and J lost 1, with 16 bases in between.

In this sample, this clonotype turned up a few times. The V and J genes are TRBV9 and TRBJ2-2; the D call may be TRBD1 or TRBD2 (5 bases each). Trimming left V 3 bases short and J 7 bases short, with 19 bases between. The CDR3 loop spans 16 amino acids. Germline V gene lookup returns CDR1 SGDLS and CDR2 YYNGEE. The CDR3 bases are TGTGCCAGCAGCGGGGGGAACCCGATTGGTCTCGGGGAGCTGTTTTTT. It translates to CASSGGNPIGLGELFF.

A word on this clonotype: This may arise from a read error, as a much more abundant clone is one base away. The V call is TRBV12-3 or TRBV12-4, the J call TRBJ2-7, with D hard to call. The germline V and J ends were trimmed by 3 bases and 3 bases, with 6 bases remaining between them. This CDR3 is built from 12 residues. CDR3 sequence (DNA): TGTGCCAGCAGTTTGATGGTCTACGAGCAGTACTTC. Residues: CASSLMVYEQYF.

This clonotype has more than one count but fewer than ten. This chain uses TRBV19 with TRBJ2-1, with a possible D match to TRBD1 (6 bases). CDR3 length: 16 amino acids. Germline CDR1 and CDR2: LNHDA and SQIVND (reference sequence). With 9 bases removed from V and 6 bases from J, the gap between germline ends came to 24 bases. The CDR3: CASSRVGASLGNEQFF. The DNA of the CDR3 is TGTGCCAGCTCCCGCGTGGGGGCCAGTCTTGGCAATGAGCAGTTCTTC.

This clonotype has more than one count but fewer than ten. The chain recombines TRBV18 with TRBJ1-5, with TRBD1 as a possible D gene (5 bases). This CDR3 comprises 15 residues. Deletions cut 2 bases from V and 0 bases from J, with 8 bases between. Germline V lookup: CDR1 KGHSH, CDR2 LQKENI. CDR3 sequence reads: CASSPAGGSNQPQHF. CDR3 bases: TGTGCCAGCTCACCAGCCGGGGGTAGCAATCAGCCCCAGCATTTT. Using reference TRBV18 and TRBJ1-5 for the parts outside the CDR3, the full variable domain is NAGVMQNPRHLVRRRGQEARLRCSPMKGHSHVYWYRQLPEEGLKFMVYLQKENIIDESGMPKERFSAEFPKEGPSILRIQQVVRGDSAAYFCASSPAGGSNQPQHFGDGTRLSIL.